This T cell receptor (beta chain) originates from a study of blood T cell repertoires in COVID-19. The overall study: Samples came from the United States, Italy and Spain, spanning acute and convalescent COVID-19. PBMCs, B-cell-depleted T cells, or T cells provided the cDNA or gDNA that made up the material.

Per the study methods: For nucleated cells, counts were estimated from reference gene primer amplification. Libraries were prepared by immunoSEQ multiplex PCR; TCRdb keeps only in-frame clonotypes and omits some of them. The DNA gave D and trimming, while V, J and clone size come from that table. The sample holds under 200,000 clones, 83% seen once. The CDR3 is made up of 16 amino acids. Germline V gene lookup returns CDR1 KGHDR and CDR2 SFDVKD. V lost 3 bases to trimming and J lost 3 bases; unmatched junction nucleotides: 7. Each participant's cohort was designated according to participant-reported clinical history.

The receptor was isolated from a woman between 50 and 59 years old who had recovered from COVID-19. Material for sequencing was PBMCs or T cells enriched from blood (not recorded which). V is TRBV24-1 and J is TRBJ2-4; TRBD1 agrees at 7 bases. In DNA, the CDR3 is TGTGCCACCAGTGATAACAGGGGAACGGTCAAAAACATTCAGTACTTC. This codes for CATSDNRGTVKNIQYF.